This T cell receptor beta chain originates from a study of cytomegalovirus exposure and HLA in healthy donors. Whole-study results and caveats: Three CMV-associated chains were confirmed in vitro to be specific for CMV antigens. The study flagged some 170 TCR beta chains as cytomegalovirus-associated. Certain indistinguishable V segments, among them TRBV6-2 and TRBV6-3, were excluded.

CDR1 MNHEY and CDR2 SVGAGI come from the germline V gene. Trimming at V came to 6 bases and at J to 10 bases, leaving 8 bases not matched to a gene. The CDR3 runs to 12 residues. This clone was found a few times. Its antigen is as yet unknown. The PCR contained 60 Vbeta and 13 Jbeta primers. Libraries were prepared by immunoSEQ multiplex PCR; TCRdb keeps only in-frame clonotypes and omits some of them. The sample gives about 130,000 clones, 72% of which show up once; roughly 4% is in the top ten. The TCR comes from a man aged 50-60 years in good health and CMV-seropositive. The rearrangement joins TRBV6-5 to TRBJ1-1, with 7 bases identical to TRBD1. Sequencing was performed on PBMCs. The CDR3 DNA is TGTGCCAGCAGCGCACAGGGGCCCAGAGCTTTCTTT. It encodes CASSAQGPRAFF.